This TCR beta chain stems from a study of cytomegalovirus exposure and HLA in healthy donors. General observations from the study: In a later analysis, productive TCRs from donors in an Asian-associated ancestry cluster reportedly carried fewer N-insertions than the cohort mean.

This clone was observed a few times. No antigen is known for it. Vbeta (60) and Jbeta (13) primers were used in the PCR. Using immunoSEQ multiplex PCR, the repertoire was profiled, and TCRdb retains in-frame clones only, with some absent. This sample carries some 110,000 clones, over 60% of them seen once, and the ten largest clones take approximately 13%. This clonotype originated in an older woman in good health and CMV-seropositive. What was sequenced was PBMCs.

For the CDR3, the DNA is TGTGCCAGCAGTGACTCGACCAGGCCGGGACAGAGCAATCAGCCCCAGCATTTT. Amino acid sequence: CASSDSTRPGQSNQPQHF. The chain recombines TRBV6-4 with TRBJ1-5; 7 positions match TRBD1. The length of the CDR3 is 18 residues. Germline V gives CDR1 MRHNA, CDR2 SNTAGT. The V gene end was trimmed by 0 bases and the J gene end by 1 base; junction bases not matched to a gene: 9.